These 20 T cell receptor beta chains were all obtained from the same sample, sequenced in a study of cytomegalovirus exposure and HLA in healthy donors. PCR employed 60 Vbeta and 13 Jbeta primers. Assay used: immunoSEQ multiplex PCR; TCRdb lists only in-frame clones, some missing. The data contain about 160,000 clones, about four fifths of them seen just once; the ten biggest clones take up under 6%. Sequenced: PBMCs. The receptors here all came from a man aged 25-45 years in good health and CMV-seronegative.

The chain combines TRBV30 with TRBJ1-4; 7 bases map to TRBD1. This CDR3 has 14 residues. CDR1 GTSNPN and CDR2 SVGIG come from the germline V gene (reference sequence). V trimming: 2 bases; J trimming: 4 bases; junction bases outside the gene matches: 4. CDR3 sequence reads: CAWSKGQFNEKLFF. The CDR3 coding sequence is TGTGCCTGGAGTAAGGGACAGTTTAATGAAAAACTGTTTTTT.

The chain uses TRBV2 and TRBJ1-1; D not certain. With 5 bases removed from V and 1 base from J, the gap between germline ends came to 11 bases. The CDR3 has 14 residues. Germline values: CDR1 SNHLY, CDR2 FYNNEI. CDR3 loop: CASSIQRGNTEAFF. The DNA for the CDR3 is TGTGCCAGCAGTATACAACGGGGGAACACTGAAGCTTTCTTT.

The chain has TRBV6-5 and TRBJ1-1; D call uncertain. The CDR3 covers 12 residues. Deletions cut 2 bases from V and 8 bases from J, with 9 bases between. Germline-derived CDR1 and CDR2 are MNHEY and SVGAGI. The CDR3 region is CASSYAEGEAFF. CDR3 bases: TGTGCCAGCAGTTACGCGGAGGGAGAAGCTTTCTTT.

The chain couples TRBV4-3 to TRBJ2-7; 7 bases align to TRBD1. Per the germline V gene, CDR1 is LGHNA and CDR2 is YSLEER. V lost 4 bases, J lost 5 bases, and 11 bases stayed unmatched. This CDR3 spans 15 amino acids. The chain's CDR3 is CASSRNVRQGDEQYF. The CDR3 nucleotides read TGCGCCAGCAGCCGAAACGTGCGACAGGGAGACGAGCAGTACTTC.

The chain is built from TRBV5-1 and TRBJ1-2; D call uncertain. Trimming removed 4 bases at V and 8 bases at J, with 12 bases between. The V gene's germline CDR1 is SGHRS and CDR2 YFSETQ. The CDR3 consists of 12 residues. This CDR3 reads CASSESGRGYTF. The CDR3 coding sequence is TGCGCCAGCAGCGAAAGTGGTAGAGGCTACACCTTC.

The rearrangement links TRBV6-1 to TRBJ2-1, with 10 bases that match TRBD2. The CDR3 spans 15 residues. Germline assignment: CDR1 MNHNS and CDR2 SASEGT. J lost 4 bases, V lost 4 bases, and 4 bases had no gene match. CDR3 loop: CASSVSSGGYNEQFF. CDR3 in DNA: TGTGCCAGCAGTGTGTCTAGCGGGGGTTACAATGAGCAGTTCTTC.

The chain carries TRBV13 and TRBJ2-1, with 12 positions matching TRBD1. Germline CDR1 reads PRHDT; CDR2 reads FYEKMQ (reference sequence). The CDR3 runs 20 residues. V shed 5 bases, J shed 5 bases, and the junction held 19 bases outside the gene matches. The CDR3 nucleotides are TGTGCCAGCAGCCTCCGGGACAGGGGGCGCAGATGGGACGTGGACAATGAGCAGTTCTTC. It is translated as CASSLRDRGRRWDVDNEQFF.

The chain has TRBV25-1 and TRBJ2-3; possibly TRBD1 for D (7 bases). The V end lost 1 base, the J end lost 5 bases, and 19 bases lay between the germline ends. Per germline, CDR1 MGHDK and CDR2 SYGVNS. The CDR3 covers 17 residues. CDR3 residues: CASSESGGRAGRDTQYF. As DNA, the CDR3 is TGTGCCAGCAGTGAATCAGGGGGGCGGGCCGGTAGAGATACGCAGTATTTT. Drawing the rest from reference TRBV25-1 and TRBJ2-3, the complete variable domain is EADIYQTPRYLVIGTGKKITLECSQTMGHDKMYWYQQDPGMELHLIHYSYGVNSTEKGDLSSESTVSRIRTEHFPLTLESARPSHTSQYLCASSESGGRAGRDTQYFGPGTRLTVL.

The chain couples TRBV4-1 to TRBJ1-4, with 10 bases aligning to TRBD1. This CDR3 contains 14 residues. Germline-derived CDR1 and CDR2 are MGHRA and YSYEKL. After removal of 5 bases from V and 8 bases from J, the junction contained 5 bases not matched to a gene. CDR3 coding DNA: TGCGCCAGCAGCACGGGACAGGGGCGGGAAAAACTGTTTTTT. Protein sequence: CASSTGQGREKLFF.

V gene TRBV11-2 combines with J gene TRBJ2-2, with 7 bases lining up with TRBD2. Germline lookup yields CDR1 SGHAT and CDR2 FQNNGV. J was trimmed by 3 bases and V by 1 base; bases with no gene match: 11. The CDR3 is 18 amino acids. The CDR3 DNA sequence: TGTGCCAGCAGCTTAGCCTCATGGGGGAGGGACGACACCGGGGAGCTGTTTTTT. Translated, it gives CASSLASWGRDDTGELFF.

This clone came up once. The chain combines TRBV28 with TRBJ1-2, with D unclear. V was cut by 5 bases and J by 8 bases, with 15 bases left in between. The CDR3 is 13 residues long. The germline V gene has CDR1 MDHEN and CDR2 SYDVKM. CDR3: CASSPGLRWGYTF. In DNA, the CDR3 is TGTGCCAGCAGTCCCGGACTAAGATGGGGCTACACCTTC.

The chain recombines TRBV10-3 with TRBJ2-5, with D perhaps matching TRBD1 (6 bases). V was cut by 4 bases and J by 3 bases, with 9 bases left in between. This CDR3 is 13 amino acids long. In germline, CDR1 is ENHRY, CDR2 SYGVKD. The CDR3 bases are TGTGCCATCAGTGGCGCAGGGGAAGAGACCCAGTACTTC. Translated: CAISGAGEETQYF.

This rearrangement joins TRBV5-1 to TRBJ1-3; 9 positions match TRBD1. The CDR3 loop spans 14 amino acids. V gave up 3 bases and J gave up 4 bases; unmatched junction bases: 2. Germline CDR1 SGHRS, CDR2 YFSETQ. The CDR3 protein is CASSSTGGGNTIYF. The DNA for the CDR3 is TGCGCCAGCAGCTCGACAGGGGGAGGAAACACCATATATTTT. Complete variable domain (other parts from reference TRBV5-1 and TRBJ1-3): KAGVTQTPRYLIKTRGQQVTLSCSPISGHRSVSWYQQTPGQGLQFLFEYFSETQRNKGNFPGRFSGRQFSNSRSEMNVSTLELGDSALYLCASSSTGGGNTIYFGEGSWLTVV.

The genes are TRBV5-6 and TRBJ2-7; 9 bases map to TRBD1. The CDR3 consists of 14 residues. J gave up 4 bases and V 2 bases, and 4 bases lay outside the gene matches. Germline V gene sequence: CDR1 SGHDT, CDR2 YYEEEE. The CDR3 region is CASSLQGQGYEQYF. In DNA form, the CDR3 reads TGTGCCAGCAGCTTACAGGGACAGGGTTACGAGCAGTACTTC.

V gene TRBV19 combines with J gene TRBJ1-5, with no clear D. The germline V gene encodes CDR1 LNHDA and CDR2 SQIVND (reference sequence). With 7 bases removed from V and 4 bases from J, the gap between germline ends came to 14 bases. The CDR3 has 14 residues. CDR3 sequence reads: CASTDERLNQPQHF. The CDR3 DNA is TGTGCCAGTACTGATGAACGGTTGAATCAGCCCCAGCATTTT.

The chain carries TRBV5-1 and TRBJ1-4; TRBD1 aligns across 12 bases. Germline CDR1 SGHRS, CDR2 YFSETQ. The ends lost 3 bases at V and 6 bases at J; junction bases unmatched: 15. The CDR3 is made up of 19 amino acids. Written as DNA, the CDR3 is TGCGCCAGCAGCTCATCTCCGGGACAGGGGGCGTATAAGGATGAAAAACTGTTTTTT. Its protein product is CASSSSPGQGAYKDEKLFF.

The chain employs TRBV7-9 and TRBJ1-2, with TRBD1 matching 12 bases. This CDR3 has 15 residues. Looked up from germline, CDR1 is SEHNR and CDR2 is FQNEAQ (reference sequence). Losses at the gene ends were 1 base for V and 8 bases for J; bases not matched to a gene: 5. The CDR3 loop is CASSLVGQGARGYTF. In DNA, the CDR3 is TGTGCCAGCAGCTTAGTGGGACAGGGGGCGAGAGGCTACACCTTC.

This CDR3 is CASTTLDRKNTEAFF. CDR3 DNA: TGTGCCAGCACTACTTTAGACAGGAAAAACACTGAAGCTTTCTTT. The chain employs TRBV27 and TRBJ1-1, with TRBD1 as a possible D gene (6 bases). CDR1 and CDR2 (germline): MNHEY, SMNVEV (reference sequence). Between the trimmed V and J ends, which lost 7 bases and 2 bases, there was a span of 17 bases. The CDR3 is made up of 15 amino acids.

V is TRBV2 and J is TRBJ2-7; D is unresolved. The germline gives CDR1 SNHLY, CDR2 FYNNEI. Trimming took off 4 bases at V and 5 bases at J, with 9 bases between the two ends. The CDR3 runs 12 residues. CDR3 DNA: TGTGCCAGCAGTGGCGGTTTCCACGAGCAGTACTTC. Its protein product is CASSGGFHEQYF.

The chain links TRBV18 to TRBJ1-2; tentative D call: TRBD1 (5 bases). The V gene's germline CDR1 is KGHSH and CDR2 LQKENI. CDR3 length: 13 amino acids. V shed 2 bases and J shed 3 bases, with 7 bases lying between them. CDR3 DNA: TGTGCCAGCTCACCAAGCAGGGACTATGGCTACACCTTC. Amino acids: CASSPSRDYGYTF.